Included here is one T cell receptor beta chain sequence, with context. The antigen remains unidentified. TCRdb reprocessed the reads with MiXCR, giving one entry per CDR3 protein. The sample gives around 530,000 distinct CDR3 sequences, more than 15% of which show up once; 20% to 30% is in the top ten. The CDR3 extends over 16 amino acids. V lost 0 bases to trimming and J lost 3 bases, with 14 bases between them. The germline CDR1 and CDR2 sequences are MNHEY and SVGAGI. This record belongs to a study of T cell repertoires in cytomegalovirus infection. Across the whole study: Both a matching HLA type and CMV infection were indicated by public TCR beta signatures. The study, taken as a whole, reports: In two of eight donors, the top clonotype was HLA-C-restricted CMV-specific. Public TCR beta family frequency separated CMV-and-HLA carriers, including in an independent cohort.

The clonotype was recovered from a human donor in good health (CMV status not recorded). Some clones in this sample may be carry-over from other donors' samples. The chain joins TRBV6-5 to TRBJ1-2, with D possibly being TRBD1 (5 bases). Sequencing used CD8+ T cells from PBMCs. The CDR3 loop reads CASSYSTGRGYYGYTF. DNA of the CDR3: TGTGCCAGCAGTTACTCCACGGGGCGCGGATACTATGGCTACACCTTC.